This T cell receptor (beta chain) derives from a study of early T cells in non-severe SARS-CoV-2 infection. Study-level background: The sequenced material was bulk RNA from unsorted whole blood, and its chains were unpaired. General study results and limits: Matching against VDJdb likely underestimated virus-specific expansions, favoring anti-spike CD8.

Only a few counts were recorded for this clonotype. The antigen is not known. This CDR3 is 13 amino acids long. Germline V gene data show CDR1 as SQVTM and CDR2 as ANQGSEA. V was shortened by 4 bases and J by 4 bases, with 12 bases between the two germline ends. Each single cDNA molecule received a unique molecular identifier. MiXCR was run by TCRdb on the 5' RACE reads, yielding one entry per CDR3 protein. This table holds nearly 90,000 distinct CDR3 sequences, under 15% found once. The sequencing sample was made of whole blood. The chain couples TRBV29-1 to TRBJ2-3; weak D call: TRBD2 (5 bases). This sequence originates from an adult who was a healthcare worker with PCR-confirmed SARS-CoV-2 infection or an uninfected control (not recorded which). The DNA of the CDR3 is TGCAGCGTTGCCCCCGTCGGGGCAGATACGCAGTATTTT. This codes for CSVAPVGADTQYF.